The subject of this entry is one TCR beta chain. What it binds is unknown. Reverse transcription of all isolated RNA meant that expressed TCRB transcripts were sequenced. Sequenced by immunoSEQ multiplex PCR; TCRdb stores in-frame clones only, minus some. The sample has 250,000 to 350,000 clones, about 15% seen once; the top ten hold about 0.014%. Germline CDR1 and CDR2: DFQATT and SNEGSKA (reference sequence). Trimming shortened V by 1 base and J by 15 bases, and 13 bases separated the two germline ends. This CDR3 comprises 11 residues. This sample was taken from a study of beta chain features in type 1 diabetes. Notes on the study in general: Type 1 diabetes patients showed a moderate but significant shortening of TCRB CDR3s in all four CD4+ subsets.

The TCR sequence derives from a man younger than 30 with type 1 diabetes. The chain recombines TRBV20-1 with TRBJ2-1, with D possibly TRBD2 on 5 matching bases. Sequenced material: naive CD4+ T cells from blood. CDR3 in amino acids: CSARGRGVLFF. The CDR3 nucleotides are TGCAGTGCTAGAGGCCGGGGAGTTCTGTTCTTC.